This TCR beta chain was recovered during a study of chemoradiotherapy in HPV16-positive cancers. The wider study: Functional T-cell assays on a couple of HPV16-positive patients' cells defined candidate HPV-specific clones and common TCR motifs.

Repertoires were sampled repeatedly during chemoradiotherapy. Germline CDR1 SGHDT, CDR2 YYEEEE. The CDR3 sequence is 14 residues long. V lost 0 bases to trimming and J lost 4 bases, with 9 bases between them. Here immunoSEQ multiplex PCR was the method, and the copy in TCRdb shows in-frame clones only, minus some. The sample shows a few thousand clones, 75% to 90% of them seen only once. The rearrangement links TRBV5-6 to TRBJ2-3, with D possibly matching TRBD1 (5 bases). The specimen was tumor tissue, collected from a patient who underwent chemoradiotherapy. The sequence derives from a human donor with HPV-associated anogenital cancer. The CDR3: CASSLVSRADTQYF. The CDR3 nucleotides are TGTGCCAGCAGCTTGGTCTCCAGGGCAGATACGCAGTATTTT. Drawing the rest from reference TRBV5-6 and TRBJ2-3, the complete variable domain is DAGVTQSPTHLIKTRGQQVTLRCSPKSGHDTVSWYQQALGQGPQFIFQYYEEEERQRGNFPDRFSGHQFPNYSSELNVNALLLGDSALYLCASSLVSRADTQYFGPGTRLTVL.